The 13 T cell receptor beta chains listed next were all sequenced from one sample in a study of identical twins. TCRdb reprocessed the 5' RACE reads with MiXCR, giving one entry per CDR3 protein. The table shows around 1.7 million distinct CDR3 sequences, with under 35% occurring only once. Sequenced input: cord blood. These receptors were taken from a newborn girl in good health.

The rearrangement uses TRBV2 and TRBJ2-1; the D call may be TRBD1 or TRBD2 (6 bases each). Germline V gene data show CDR1 as SNHLY and CDR2 as FYNNEI. Trimming cost V 7 bases and J 9 bases, with 19 bases left between them. There are 14 residues in the CDR3. The CDR3 DNA sequence: TGTGCCAGCACCAAGACTCGACAGGAGGGTGAGCAGTTCTTC. Translation: CASTKTRQEGEQFF.

The rearrangement uses TRBV27 and TRBJ2-1; 12 positions agree with TRBD2. V lost 4 bases and J lost 0; bases outside the gene matches: 7. Germline V gene data show CDR1 as MNHEY and CDR2 as SMNVEV (reference sequence). This CDR3 has 18 amino acids. CDR3 coding DNA: TGTGCCAGCAGTTCGTACACTAGCGGGGGGAGCTCCTACAATGAGCAGTTCTTC. Translation: CASSSYTSGGSSYNEQFF.

The chain couples TRBV12-3 or TRBV12-4 to TRBJ1-1; 8 positions agree with TRBD1. V was pared by 6 bases and J by 2 bases, with 5 bases of the junction left unmatched. CDR3 length: 14 amino acids. The CDR3: CASSVSGGNTEAFF. The CDR3 DNA sequence: TGTGCCAGCAGCGTCTCAGGGGGCAACACTGAAGCTTTCTTT.

Turning to this clonotype: This may stem from a read error, because a much larger clone lies one nucleotide away. J is TRBJ2-4 and V is TRBV29-1; 13 nucleotides line up with TRBD2. Per germline, CDR1 SQVTM and CDR2 ANQGSEA. The CDR3 loop spans 14 amino acids. The CDR3 here is CNVHRTSGGNIQYF. CDR3 sequence (DNA): TGCAACGTCCACCGGACTAGCGGGGGAAACATTCAGTACTTC.

This sequence joins TRBV7-4 and TRBJ2-5; TRBD2 aligns across 9 bases. The CDR3 consists of 18 residues. V shed 5 bases, J shed 5 bases, and the junction held 18 bases outside the gene matches. Per the germline V gene, CDR1 is SGHVT and CDR2 is SQSDAQ. CDR3 in DNA: TGTGCCAGCAGCCGGGGTAGCGGGAGTGTTATGGTTTGGGAGACCCAGTACTTC. The encoded protein is CASSRGSGSVMVWETQYF.

The CDR3 coding sequence is TGTGCCAGCAGCCCCCTTAGTAGCGGGGGCCTCTCCTACGAGCAGTACTTC. Protein product: CASSPLSSGGLSYEQYF. V gene TRBV3-1 combines with J gene TRBJ2-7; 9 bases map to TRBD2. The CDR3 contains 17 residues. V was pared by 4 bases and J by 0 bases, with 10 bases of the junction left unmatched. Germline CDR1 LGHDT, CDR2 YNNKEL (reference sequence).

The chain joins TRBV27 to TRBJ1-6; possibly TRBD1 for D (6 bases). The CDR3 consists of 15 residues. The germline gives CDR1 MNHEY, CDR2 SMNVEV (reference sequence). V was clipped by 5 bases and J by 5 bases, with 13 bases between them. CDR3 in amino acids: CASSAWDTNNSPLHF. CDR3 bases: TGTGCCAGCAGTGCCTGGGACACGAATAATTCACCCCTCCACTTT.

The chain combines TRBV10-3 with TRBJ2-1; 7 bases map to TRBD2. In germline, CDR1 is ENHRY, CDR2 SYGVKD. The CDR3 has 15 residues. J lost 0 bases, V lost 2 bases, and 1 base had no gene match. The CDR3 DNA sequence: TGTGCCATCAGTGAGGTAGCGGGCTCCTACAATGAGCAGTTCTTC. Translated: CAISEVAGSYNEQFF.

The J gene is TRBJ1-1, the V gene TRBV20-1, with TRBD1 as a possible D gene (5 bases). This CDR3 region has 13 residues. Deletions cut 1 base from V and 3 bases from J, with 9 bases between. Germline V CDR1 and CDR2: DFQATT, SNEGSKA (reference sequence). The CDR3 spells CSARGGSDTEAFF. The CDR3 region has the DNA TGCAGTGCTAGAGGGGGCTCTGACACTGAAGCTTTCTTT.

This chain links TRBV14 with TRBJ2-1, with D perhaps TRBD1 (6 bases). CDR1 is SGHDN, CDR2 FVKESK, per germline. The CDR3 runs 14 residues. Trimming took 1 base from V and 4 from J, leaving 8 bases between them. CDR3 protein: CASSQVDRYNEQFF. The DNA for the CDR3 is TGTGCCAGCAGCCAAGTAGACAGGTACAATGAGCAGTTCTTC.

The genes are TRBV12-3 or TRBV12-4 and TRBJ2-7, with D possibly matching TRBD2 (5 bases). The CDR3 runs to 15 residues. Between the trimmed V and J ends, which lost 3 bases and 0 bases, there was a span of 12 bases. CDR3 DNA: TGTGCCAGCAGTTTGAGGACGGGAAACTCCTACGAGCAGTACTTC. Translated, it gives CASSLRTGNSYEQYF.

The chain carries TRBV11-2 and TRBJ2-7; TRBD2 agrees at 13 bases. The CDR3 contains 17 residues. The germline gives CDR1 SGHAT, CDR2 FQNNGV. The V gene end was trimmed by 4 bases and the J gene end by 0 bases; junction bases not matched to a gene: 6. CDR3 residues: CASSSGLAGSSSYEQYF. CDR3 bases: TGTGCCAGCAGCTCGGGACTAGCGGGGTCTAGCTCCTACGAGCAGTACTTC.

The chain has TRBV11-2 and TRBJ2-3; 11 nucleotides line up with TRBD2. The CDR3 contains 21 residues. The V and J ends lost 1 base and 3 bases, in that order; junction bases with no gene match: 18. CDR1 is SGHAT, CDR2 FQNNGV, per germline. CDR3 sequence reads: CASSLVSLTPLAGGRTDTQYF. CDR3 nucleotide sequence: TGTGCCAGCAGCTTAGTTTCTCTTACCCCTTTAGCGGGGGGGCGGACAGATACGCAGTATTTT.